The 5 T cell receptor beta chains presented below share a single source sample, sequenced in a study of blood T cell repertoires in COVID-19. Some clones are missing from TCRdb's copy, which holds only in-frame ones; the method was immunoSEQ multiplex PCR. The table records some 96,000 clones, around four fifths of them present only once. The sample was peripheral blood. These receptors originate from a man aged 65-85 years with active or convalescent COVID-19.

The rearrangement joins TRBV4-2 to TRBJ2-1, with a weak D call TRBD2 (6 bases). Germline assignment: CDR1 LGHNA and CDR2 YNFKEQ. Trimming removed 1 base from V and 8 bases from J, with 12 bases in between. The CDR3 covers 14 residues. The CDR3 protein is CASSQVGGEHEQFF. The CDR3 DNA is TGTGCCAGCAGCCAAGTGGGCGGGGAGCATGAGCAGTTCTTC.

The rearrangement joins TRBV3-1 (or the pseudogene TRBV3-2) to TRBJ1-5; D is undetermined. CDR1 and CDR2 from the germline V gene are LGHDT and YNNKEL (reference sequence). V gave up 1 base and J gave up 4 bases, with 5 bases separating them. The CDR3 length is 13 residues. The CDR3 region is CASSQGENQPQHF. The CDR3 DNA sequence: TGTGCCAGCAGCCAAGGGGAGAATCAGCCCCAGCATTTT.

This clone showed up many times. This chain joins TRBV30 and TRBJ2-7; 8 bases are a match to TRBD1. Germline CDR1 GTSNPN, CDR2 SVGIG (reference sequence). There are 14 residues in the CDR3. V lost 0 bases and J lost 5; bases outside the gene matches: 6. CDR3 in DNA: TGTGCCTGGAGTGTGCAGGGGGCTTCTAACGAGCAGTACTTC. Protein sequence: CAWSVQGASNEQYF.

CDR3: CASSSPGLGRLSEQFF. The CDR3 bases are TGTGCCAGCAGTTCCCCGGGACTAGGACGACTCAGTGAGCAGTTCTTC. V is TRBV27 and J is TRBJ2-1, with 8 bases fitting TRBD2. Per the germline V gene, CDR1 is MNHEY and CDR2 is SMNVEV (reference sequence). This CDR3 comprises 16 residues. After removal of 4 bases from V and 9 bases from J, the junction contained 14 bases not matched to a gene.

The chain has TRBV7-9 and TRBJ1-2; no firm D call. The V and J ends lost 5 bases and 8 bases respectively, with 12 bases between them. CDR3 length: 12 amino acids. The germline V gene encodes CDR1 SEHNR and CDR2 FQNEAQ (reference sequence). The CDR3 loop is CASSLESTGYTF. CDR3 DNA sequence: TGTGCCAGCAGCCTCGAAAGCACGGGCTACACCTTC.